Listed here are 17 T cell receptor beta chains from one sample, sequenced in a study of T cell repertoires in cytomegalovirus infection. MiXCR was run by TCRdb on the reads, yielding one entry per CDR3 protein. The sample records roughly 280,000 distinct CDR3 sequences, approximately 10% being singletons. Sequencing was carried out using PBMCs. These receptors were obtained from a human donor in good health (CMV status not recorded). Some clones in this sample may be carry-over from other donors' samples.

V and J are TRBV20-1 and TRBJ2-2; 7 nucleotides agree with TRBD2. V shed 3 bases, J shed 2 bases, and the junction held 9 bases outside the gene matches. This CDR3 region has 16 residues. The germline gives CDR1 DFQATT, CDR2 SNEGSKA (reference sequence). The CDR3: CSASALRGSNTGELFF. The CDR3 bases are TGCAGTGCTAGCGCCCTACGCGGGAGCAACACCGGGGAGCTGTTTTTT.

The table lists this clonotype with many counts. This chain joins TRBV27 and TRBJ2-1, with D possibly matching TRBD1 (6 bases). CDR1 and CDR2 (germline): MNHEY, SMNVEV (reference sequence). The length of the CDR3 is 16 residues. The V and J ends lost 5 bases and 3 bases respectively, with 17 bases between them. Written as DNA, the CDR3 is TGTGCCAGCAGTCGATACAGGGAGTATGGCTACAATGAGCAGTTCTTC. Translated, it gives CASSRYREYGYNEQFF.

In its sample, this clonotype was seen many times. CDR3 loop: CASSQHRGNEKLFF. The CDR3 nucleotides are TGTGCCAGCAGCCAACATAGGGGTAATGAAAAACTGTTTTTT. The J gene is TRBJ1-4, the V gene TRBV7-2; D is perhaps TRBD1 (5 bases). The V end was cut by 5 bases, the J end by 4 bases, with 11 bases between. This CDR3 has 14 amino acids. The germline gives CDR1 SGHTA, CDR2 FQGNSA.

The chain couples TRBV5-1 to TRBJ2-2; TRBD1 matches at 9 bases. The CDR3 loop spans 15 amino acids. From germline, CDR1 is SGHRS and CDR2 YFSETQ. The junction had 5 bases not matched to a gene; V was cut back by 5 bases and J by 3 bases. The CDR3: CASSLRTGDTGELFF. As DNA, the CDR3 is TGCGCCAGCAGTCTCCGGACAGGGGACACCGGGGAGCTGTTTTTT.

The chain uses TRBV19 and TRBJ2-3, with unresolved D. This CDR3 is built from 17 residues. From germline, CDR1 is LNHDA and CDR2 SQIVND (reference sequence). Between the trimmed V and J ends, which lost 0 bases and 0 bases, there was a span of 13 bases. CDR3 loop: CASSIDLLSQSTDTQYF. The CDR3 region has the DNA TGTGCCAGTAGTATAGATCTATTGAGCCAGAGCACAGATACGCAGTATTTT.

V and J are TRBV11-2 and TRBJ2-7; 9 nucleotides match TRBD2. Per the germline V gene, CDR1 is SGHAT and CDR2 is FQNNGV. V lost 4 bases to trimming and J lost 2 bases; unmatched junction nucleotides: 6. The CDR3 has 15 residues. DNA for the CDR3: TGTGCCAGCAGCTCTTGGCTAGCGGGAACCTACGAGCAGTACTTC. It codes for CASSSWLAGTYEQYF.

This clonotype was observed a few times. The chain recombines TRBV4-2 with TRBJ2-5, with 7 bases identical to TRBD2. Trimming removed 0 bases from V and 6 bases from J; junction bases left unmatched: 7. Looked up from germline, CDR1 is LGHNA and CDR2 is YNFKEQ. This CDR3 is 15 amino acids long. CDR3 amino acids: CASSQDTAGGKTQYF. The CDR3 DNA follows: TGTGCCAGCAGCCAAGATACGGCCGGGGGGAAGACCCAGTACTTC.

This clonotype was found a few times. The chain has TRBV19 and TRBJ2-1; no firm D call. There are 16 residues in the CDR3. CDR1 LNHDA and CDR2 SQIVND come from the germline V gene (reference sequence). V lost 3 bases, J lost 7 bases, and 19 bases lay in between. The CDR3 DNA is TGTGCCAGTAGTATGATCGCAGGCCGGTGGGGTAATGAGCAGTTCTTC. It encodes CASSMIAGRWGNEQFF.

In this sample, this clonotype turned up many times. The V call is TRBV12-3 or TRBV12-4, the J call TRBJ1-2, with unresolved D. The CDR3 covers 16 residues. The V end was cut by 1 base, the J end by 0 bases, with 12 bases between. CDR3 sequence reads: CASSLVAGPTNYGYTF. In DNA form, the CDR3 reads TGTGCCAGCAGTTTAGTCGCAGGCCCGACTAACTATGGCTACACCTTC.

This clonotype was detected ten times or more. The chain links TRBV7-2 to TRBJ2-7; D gene unclear. Germline-derived CDR1 and CDR2 are SGHTA and FQGNSA. The CDR3 length is 14 residues. The V gene lost 1 base and the J gene lost 7 bases, with 14 bases spanning the gap. The CDR3 coding sequence is TGTGCCAGCAGCTTAGTTTTCTTAGTGGGGGAGCAGTACTTC. Translated, it gives CASSLVFLVGEQYF.

The chain uses TRBV12-3 or TRBV12-4 and TRBJ2-3, with 8 bases matching TRBD2. V lost 4 bases, J lost 8 bases, and 8 bases stayed unmatched. The CDR3 has 14 amino acids. The CDR3 DNA is TGTGCCAGCAGTTCATCCGGGACTAGGGGTACGCAGTATTTT. Protein sequence: CASSSSGTRGTQYF.

Only a few counts were recorded for this clonotype. The V call is TRBV7-2, the J call TRBJ2-7; 11 nucleotides agree with TRBD2. The CDR3 runs 18 residues. The junction had 13 bases not matched to a gene; V was cut back by 2 bases and J by 4 bases. Germline-derived CDR1 and CDR2 are SGHTA and FQGNSA. CDR3 DNA: TGTGCCAGCAGCTTATATCGACTAGCGGGATCCTTTATTTACGAGCAGTACTTC. This codes for CASSLYRLAGSFIYEQYF.

This clonotype was counted between two and nine times. The chain links TRBV29-1 to TRBJ2-5; 7 bases map to TRBD1. Germline lookup yields CDR1 SQVTM and CDR2 ANQGSEA. CDR3 length: 12 amino acids. Losses at the gene ends were 7 bases for V and 5 bases for J; bases not matched to a gene: 7. The CDR3 sequence is CSGLQGMETQYF. CDR3 sequence (DNA): TGCAGCGGATTACAGGGGATGGAGACCCAGTACTTC. Full variable domain (rest looked up from reference TRBV29-1 and TRBJ2-5): SAVISQKPSRDICQRGTSLTIQCQVDSQVTMMFWYRQQPGQSLTLIATANQGSEATYESGFVIDKFPISRPNLTFSTLTVSNMSPEDSSIYLCSGLQGMETQYFGPGTRLLVL.

This clonotype was counted many times. The CDR3 sequence is CASSLPGTGVYYGYTF. The CDR3 DNA sequence: TGTGCCAGCAGCTTACCCGGGACAGGGGTTTACTATGGCTACACCTTC. This chain joins TRBV5-4 and TRBJ1-2, with 10 bases that match TRBD1. Germline V CDR1 and CDR2: SGHNT, YYREEE (reference sequence). This CDR3 is 16 amino acids long. The V and J ends lost 2 bases and 3 bases, in that order; junction bases with no gene match: 7.

This clonotype was observed at least ten times. This chain uses TRBV18 with TRBJ1-1; TRBD1 is a possible D gene (5 bases). Germline-derived CDR1 and CDR2 are KGHSH and LQKENI. Trimming left V 3 bases short and J 6 bases short, with 11 bases between. This CDR3 region has 13 residues. The CDR3 sequence: CASSPSGGAEAFF. The DNA of the CDR3 is TGTGCCAGCTCACCGTCTGGGGGAGCTGAAGCTTTCTTT. Full variable domain (rest looked up from reference TRBV18 and TRBJ1-1): NAGVMQNPRHLVRRRGQEARLRCSPMKGHSHVYWYRQLPEEGLKFMVYLQKENIIDESGMPKERFSAEFPKEGPSILRIQQVVRGDSAAYFCASSPSGGAEAFFGQGTRLTVV.

The CDR3 loop is CASSDGWTPYEQYF. Here the CDR3 DNA reads TGTGCCAGCAGTGATGGGTGGACACCCTACGAGCAGTACTTC. V gene TRBV25-1 combines with J gene TRBJ2-7; D is possibly TRBD1 (5 bases). V gave up 3 bases and J gave up 2 bases, with 11 bases separating them. The CDR3 covers 14 residues. Germline-derived CDR1 and CDR2 are MGHDK and SYGVNS.

This clonotype was seen at least ten times. The J gene is TRBJ1-3, the V gene TRBV20-1, with 11 bases matching TRBD1. V gave up 4 bases and J gave up 3 bases; unmatched junction bases: 8. The CDR3 consists of 16 residues. Germline CDR1 is DFQATT and CDR2 is SNEGSKA (reference sequence). The DNA of the CDR3 is TGCAGTGCTATCGGACAGGGGGCCCGGGGTGGAAACACCATATATTTT. Residues: CSAIGQGARGGNTIYF.